The sequence of this T cell receptor beta chain was determined in a study of technical replicates of blood from several donors. Produced via immunoSEQ multiplex PCR; TCRdb's table is partial and in-frame only. The data contain approximately 59,000 clones, about 90% of them singletons. The CDR3 has 13 amino acids. V was clipped by 8 bases and J by 7 bases, with 19 bases between them. CDR1 is SQVTM and CDR2 is ANQGSEA in the germline V gene. Sequenced sample: PBMCs. The rearrangement joins TRBV29-1 to TRBJ2-3, with a weak D call TRBD1 (6 bases). This receptor was identified in a human donor in good health. Some clones in this sample may be carry-over from other donors' samples. CDR3 protein: CSTRLDRTNTQYF. The CDR3 nucleotides read TGCAGCACTCGGCTAGACAGGACCAATACGCAGTATTTT.